This T cell receptor beta chain was recovered during a study of lymphopenia after photon versus proton radiotherapy. The CDR3 has 18 residues. The V and J ends lost 7 bases and 1 base, in that order; junction bases with no gene match: 13. Germline CDR1 and CDR2: SNHLY and FYNNEI. This clone is a singleton in its sample. What it binds is not known. Assay used: immunoSEQ multiplex PCR; TCRdb lists only in-frame clones, some missing. Of about 55,000 clones in the sample, around 85% were seen once. Notes on the study in general: Post-nadir TCR diversity decline inversely tracked overall survival among those who died. Post-nadir diversity loss with photons came from oligoclonal expansion, particularly CD8+ Temra cells.

The sequence came from a man aged 60 to 69 with pancreatic cancer. This sample comprised peripheral blood, obtained from a patient treated with proton-based radiotherapy. This chain connects TRBV2 to TRBJ2-2; 9 positions agree with TRBD2. In nucleotides, the CDR3 is TGTGCCAGCAACCGGGGGGGTAGCGGGAGAGTGAACACCGGGGAGCTGTTTTTT. This gives the protein CASNRGGSGRVNTGELFF. The complete variable domain, with remaining parts taken from reference TRBV2 and TRBJ2-2, reads EPEVTQTPSHQVTQMGQEVILRCVPISNHLYFYWYRQILGQKVEFLVSFYNNEISEKSEIFDDQFSVERPDGSNFTLKIRSTKLEDSAMYFCASNRGGSGRVNTGELFFGEGSRLTVL.